This T cell receptor (beta chain) was documented in a study of beta chain features in type 1 diabetes. The study's findings and limits: There was a moderate but significant shortening of TCRB CDR3s in all four CD4+ subsets of Type 1 diabetes patients. Junctions at VDJ sites from type 1 diabetes patients had fewer insertions and more deletions. For patients and controls alike, PCR might favor shorter templates to the same degree. Healthy donors had naive, central memory and Treg TCRB repertoires that appeared less similar than those seen among patients.

Every sorted population was more than 95% pure. What was sequenced were expressed TCRB transcripts, since all of the isolated RNA had been reverse transcribed. This table comes from immunoSEQ multiplex PCR, and its TCRdb copy is limited to in-frame clones, with some not included. This sample has some 350,000 clones, with approximately 15% found just once. This CDR3 has 12 residues. V was pared by 8 bases and J by 4 bases, with 12 bases between. Germline values: CDR1 MDHEN, CDR2 SYDVKM. A note on this clone: Its specificity is unknown.

This clonotype originated in a woman aged 18-29 years with type 1 diabetes. The J gene is TRBJ2-7, the V gene TRBV28; weak D call: TRBD1 (6 bases). The sample was naive CD4+ T cells from blood. The CDR3: CASGTGWYEQYV. In nucleotides, the CDR3 is TGTGCCAGCGGAACAGGGTGGTACGAGCAGTACGTC.